This entry lists 12 T cell receptor beta chains sequenced from one sample in a study of blood T cells in healthy people across ages. Next came a second PCR, run for roughly 6 to 11 cycles, which used a sample-barcoded 5' primer along with a J-beta primer mix. TCRdb re-called the 5' RACE reads with MiXCR, one entry per CDR3 protein. Here the sample spans 450,000 to 700,000 distinct CDR3 sequences, approximately 30% being singletons. The specimen was blood. Receptors were obtained from a woman aged 70 to 79 in good health.

The chain has TRBV5-6 and TRBJ1-5; possible D gene TRBD1, 5 bases. CDR1 and CDR2 (germline): SGHDT, YYEEEE. The germline V and J ends were trimmed by 2 bases and 2 bases, with 8 bases remaining between them. This CDR3 has 14 residues. CDR3 amino acids: CASSFLGRNQPQHF. CDR3 sequence (DNA): TGTGCCAGCAGCTTTCTGGGGCGCAATCAGCCCCAGCATTTT.

The CDR3, as DNA: TGTGCCGGGCCCCTATTCCACTTT. Translating gives CAGPLFHF. The chain combines TRBV12-3 or TRBV12-4 with TRBJ1-6; D is unclear. The CDR3 is 8 amino acids. V gave up 11 bases and J gave up 17 bases, with 10 bases separating them.

The rearrangement links TRBV20-1 to TRBJ2-1, with unresolved D. This CDR3 has 14 amino acids. Germline-derived CDR1 and CDR2 are DFQATT and SNEGSKA (reference sequence). Trimming pared 3 bases from V and 2 bases from J, leaving 11 bases between. This CDR3 reads CSASTGSTYNEQFF. As DNA, the CDR3 is TGCAGTGCTAGTACCGGGTCTACCTACAATGAGCAGTTCTTC.

This clonotype turned up a few times. A read error may account for a junction end that differs from germline. V gene TRBV7-2 combines with J gene TRBJ1-2, with D perhaps TRBD1 (5 bases). This CDR3 comprises 15 residues. Germline CDR1 reads SGHTA; CDR2 reads FQGNSA. CDR3 nucleotide sequence: TGTGTCAGCAGCTTAGCTGCCGGACAAGTCTATGGCTACACCTTC. Its translation: CVSSLAAGQVYGYTF.

V and J are TRBV2 and TRBJ1-5; a weak D match, TRBD1 (5 bases). The CDR3 spans 13 residues. With 6 bases removed from V and 4 bases from J, the gap between germline ends came to 10 bases. Per the germline V gene, CDR1 is SNHLY and CDR2 is FYNNEI. CDR3 DNA sequence: TGTGCCAGCAGCAACAGGATTAATCAGCCCCAGCATTTT. Its protein is CASSNRINQPQHF.

This clonotype was picked up a small number of times. The gene calls are TRBV7-2 and TRBJ1-1; D gene uncertain. There are 13 residues in the CDR3. Germline assignment: CDR1 SGHTA and CDR2 FQGNSA. The V gene lost 0 bases and the J gene lost 11 bases, with 13 bases spanning the gap. The CDR3 DNA reads TGTGCCAGCAGCTTAGCGGCTCCCCCTAGGGCTTTCTTT. It codes for CASSLAAPPRAFF.

The rearrangement links TRBV29-1 to TRBJ2-5, with 8 bases fitting TRBD1. V dropped 6 bases and J dropped 11; count of bases not matched to a gene: 14. Germline lookup yields CDR1 SQVTM and CDR2 ANQGSEA. The CDR3 spans 13 residues. The CDR3 DNA sequence: TGCAGCGTCCCTGGACAGGGCGTTAGGGAGCAGTACTTC. Protein product: CSVPGQGVREQYF.

This clonotype was observed a few times. This sequence joins TRBV12-3 or TRBV12-4 and TRBJ1-5, with 8 positions matching TRBD1. J gave up 2 bases and V 5 bases, and 5 bases lay outside the gene matches. The CDR3 consists of 15 residues. In DNA, the CDR3 is TGTGCCAGCAGTGCCACGACAGGGGGCAATCAGCCCCAGCATTTT. As protein: CASSATTGGNQPQHF.

The chain uses TRBV5-1 and TRBJ1-2, with a possible D match to TRBD1 (5 bases). The CDR3 length is 16 residues. Germline CDR1 SGHRS, CDR2 YFSETQ. V lost 4 bases and J lost 2, with 18 bases in between. The CDR3 DNA is TGCGCCAGCAGCCCCACGGACACTGAACCCAACTATGGCTACACCTTC. Translating it yields CASSPTDTEPNYGYTF.

The chain has TRBV7-2 and TRBJ2-2; maybe TRBD2 (7 bases). The CDR3 consists of 14 residues. Germline CDR1 is SGHTA and CDR2 is FQGNSA. V gave up 0 bases and J gave up 9 bases, with 11 bases separating them. The CDR3 coding sequence is TGTGCCAGCAGCTTAGCATTCGGGGGGCGGGAGCTGTTTTTT. It encodes CASSLAFGGRELFF.

This clonotype was seen only a few times. The chain employs TRBV5-1 and TRBJ1-2, with D perhaps matching TRBD1 (6 bases). The CDR3 sequence is 16 residues long. Germline V gives CDR1 SGHRS, CDR2 YFSETQ. V gave up 0 bases and J gave up 4 bases, with 16 bases separating them. CDR3 DNA sequence: TGCGCCAGCAGCTTGGCTGAGACAGGACTGATCTATGGCTACACCTTC. Its protein is CASSLAETGLIYGYTF.

The V gene is TRBV12-3 or TRBV12-4, the J gene TRBJ1-2; 7 nucleotides match TRBD1. The CDR3 is made up of 13 amino acids. V was clipped by 5 bases and J by 8 bases; unmatched bases: 8. DNA of the CDR3: TGTGCCAGCAGTCAACAGGGGAGAGAGGGCTACACCTTC. Encoded protein: CASSQQGREGYTF.